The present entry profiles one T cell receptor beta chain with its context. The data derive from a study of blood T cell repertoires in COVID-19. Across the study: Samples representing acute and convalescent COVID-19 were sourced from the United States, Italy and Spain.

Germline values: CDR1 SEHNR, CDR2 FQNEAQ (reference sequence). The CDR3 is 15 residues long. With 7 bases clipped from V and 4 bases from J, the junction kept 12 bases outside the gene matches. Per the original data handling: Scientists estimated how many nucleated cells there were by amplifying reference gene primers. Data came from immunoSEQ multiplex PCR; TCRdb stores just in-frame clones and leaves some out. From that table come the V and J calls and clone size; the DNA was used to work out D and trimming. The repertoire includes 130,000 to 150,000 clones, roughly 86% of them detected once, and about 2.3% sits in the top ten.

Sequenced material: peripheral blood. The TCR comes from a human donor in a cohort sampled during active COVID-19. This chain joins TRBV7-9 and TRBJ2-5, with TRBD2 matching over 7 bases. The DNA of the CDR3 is TGTGCCAGCAACCCCCAGGGCGCTAGCGGAGAGACCCAGTACTTC. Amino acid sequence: CASNPQGASGETQYF.